Listed here are 17 T cell receptor beta chains from one sample, sequenced in a study of cytomegalovirus exposure and HLA in healthy donors. Only in-frame clones appear in the TCRdb table, and some are missing; sequencing was by immunoSEQ multiplex PCR. The sample shows around 200,000 clones, around 90% of them seen only once. Sequenced: PBMCs. The receptors were sampled from a young woman in good health and CMV-seronegative.

This chain links TRBV2 with TRBJ1-1; the D gene is possibly TRBD1 (5 bases). Germline CDR1 reads SNHLY; CDR2 reads FYNNEI. V was clipped by 3 bases and J by 7 bases, with 15 bases between them. The CDR3 has 14 amino acids. CDR3 in DNA: TGTGCCAGCAGTGAGGCAAAAGGGGTCGGTGAAGCTTTCTTT. It translates to CASSEAKGVGEAFF.

This clone was found once. The rearrangement links TRBV5-1 to TRBJ2-7, with D possibly TRBD2 on 6 matching bases. Trimming pared 0 bases from V and 12 bases from J, leaving 19 bases between. The CDR3 runs to 14 residues. Germline lookup yields CDR1 SGHRS and CDR2 YFSETQ. CDR3 sequence (DNA): TGCGCCAGCAGCTTGGCCGGGACGGGGGATAATCGGTACTTC. Protein: CASSLAGTGDNRYF.

This chain joins TRBV27 and TRBJ1-2, with D uncertain. Trimming removed 0 bases at V and 5 bases at J, with 13 bases between. Germline V gene sequence: CDR1 MNHEY, CDR2 SMNVEV (reference sequence). This CDR3 is built from 15 residues. The CDR3 bases are TGTGCCAGCAGTTTATCAGTTTCTGGCCAGTATGGCTACACCTTC. Translating it yields CASSLSVSGQYGYTF.

The V gene is TRBV6-6, the J gene TRBJ2-1; D ambiguous. The CDR3 runs to 15 residues. Germline CDR1 MNHNY, CDR2 SVGAGI (reference sequence). The ends were cut back, 2 bases at V and 5 bases at J, with 13 bases in the middle. CDR3 region: CASSYQAVLDNEQFF. DNA of the CDR3: TGTGCCAGCAGTTACCAGGCAGTCCTCGACAATGAGCAGTTCTTC.

The chain recombines TRBV29-1 with TRBJ2-1; 12 bases agree with TRBD2. Germline CDR1 and CDR2: SQVTM and ANQGSEA. The CDR3 length is 14 residues. CDR3 sequence reads: CLTSGSLAYNEQFF. In DNA form, the CDR3 reads TGCTTGACTAGCGGGAGCCTAGCCTACAATGAGCAGTTCTTC.

The chain is built from TRBV27 and TRBJ2-7; tentatively, D is TRBD1 (6 bases). The CDR3 is 14 residues long. Trimming left V 3 bases short and J 4 bases short, with 13 bases between. Germline V gene lookup returns CDR1 MNHEY and CDR2 SMNVEV (reference sequence). CDR3 coding DNA: TGTGCCAGCAGTTTGGCAGGGGATGGGTACGAGCAGTACTTC. Encoded protein: CASSLAGDGYEQYF.

The chain combines TRBV30 with TRBJ2-7; 12 bases map to TRBD2. This CDR3 comprises 16 residues. CDR1 is GTSNPN and CDR2 is SVGIG in the germline V gene (reference sequence). The V and J ends lost 0 bases and 4 bases, in that order; junction bases with no gene match: 7. CDR3 DNA sequence: TGTGCCTGGAGTGTCCGGCTAGCGGGAGGGCCGTACGAGCAGTACTTC. This encodes CAWSVRLAGGPYEQYF.

The chain links TRBV19 to TRBJ2-7; 7 nucleotides agree with TRBD1. The CDR3 totals 13 residues. CDR1 LNHDA and CDR2 SQIVND come from the germline V gene (reference sequence). The V gene end was trimmed by 4 bases and the J gene end by 5 bases; junction bases not matched to a gene: 5. The CDR3 DNA is TGTGCCAGTAGTAAAAACAGGGGCGACGAGCAGTACTTC. This gives the protein CASSKNRGDEQYF.

The genes are TRBV6-6 and TRBJ1-2; 8 nucleotides line up with TRBD1. The germline CDR1 and CDR2 sequences are MNHNY and SVGAGI (reference sequence). The V segment lost 3 bases and the J segment 0 bases; nucleotides outside the gene matches: 6. This CDR3 spans 16 amino acids. The CDR3 sequence is CASSYADRVANYGYTF. CDR3 DNA: TGTGCCAGCAGTTATGCGGACAGGGTAGCTAACTATGGCTACACCTTC.

The chain carries TRBV5-6 and TRBJ2-1; no firm D call. The CDR3 extends over 13 amino acids. The germline gives CDR1 SGHDT, CDR2 YYEEEE. V gave up 0 bases and J gave up 6 bases, with 7 bases separating them. As DNA, the CDR3 is TGTGCCAGCAGCTTGGGACGAGGCAATGAGCAGTTCTTC. Protein product: CASSLGRGNEQFF.

The V call is TRBV28, the J call TRBJ2-7; weak D call: TRBD1 (6 bases). This CDR3 comprises 15 residues. The V and J ends lost 5 bases and 4 bases respectively, with 18 bases between them. From germline, CDR1 is MDHEN and CDR2 SYDVKM. The CDR3 is CASSLRPQGGYEQYF. The CDR3, as DNA: TGTGCCAGCAGTCTACGACCACAGGGTGGGTACGAGCAGTACTTC.

This chain links TRBV9 with TRBJ1-1; D gene ambiguous. Germline CDR1 SGDLS, CDR2 YYNGEE. V was cut by 3 bases and J by 2 bases, with 11 bases left in between. This CDR3 is built from 14 residues. CDR3 DNA sequence: TGTGCCAGCAGCGGGAGGGTACCAAACACTGAAGCTTTCTTT. Its translation is CASSGRVPNTEAFF.

The V and J genes are TRBV2 and TRBJ2-5, with TRBD1 matching 11 bases. The V segment lost 4 bases and the J segment 4 bases; nucleotides outside the gene matches: 5. Germline V gene sequence: CDR1 SNHLY, CDR2 FYNNEI. The CDR3 consists of 15 residues. CDR3 in amino acids: CASSGGTGGGETQYF. The CDR3, as DNA: TGTGCCAGCAGTGGCGGGACAGGGGGTGGAGAGACCCAGTACTTC.

The V call is TRBV28, the J call TRBJ1-5; 7 bases align to TRBD1. V was clipped by 6 bases and J by 0 bases; unmatched bases: 5. Germline V gene data show CDR1 as MDHEN and CDR2 as SYDVKM. The CDR3 totals 15 residues. The CDR3 region has the DNA TGTGCCAGCAGAGAGACAGGGAATAGCAATCAGCCCCAGCATTTT. Translated: CASRETGNSNQPQHF.

The V gene is TRBV19, the J gene TRBJ2-5; D is undetermined. CDR1 LNHDA and CDR2 SQIVND come from the germline V gene (reference sequence). CDR3 size: 13 residues. V was trimmed by 3 bases and J by 5 bases, leaving 10 bases between them. CDR3 sequence reads: CASSILEEETQYF. CDR3 nucleotides: TGTGCCAGTAGTATTCTAGAAGAGGAGACCCAGTACTTC.

The V call is TRBV29-1, the J call TRBJ2-1, with TRBD2 as a possible D gene (7 bases). V was clipped by 6 bases and J by 7 bases, with 19 bases between them. Germline values: CDR1 SQVTM, CDR2 ANQGSEA. The CDR3 loop spans 14 amino acids. CDR3: CSVAGDTARNEQFF. The CDR3 coding sequence is TGCAGCGTGGCGGGGGACACCGCCCGAAATGAGCAGTTCTTC.

The rearrangement links TRBV19 to TRBJ1-5; D gene uncertain. Trimming took off 6 bases at V and 1 base at J, with 16 bases between the two ends. The CDR3 is made up of 16 amino acids. CDR1 is LNHDA and CDR2 is SQIVND in the germline V gene (reference sequence). The CDR3 DNA sequence: TGTGCCAGTAGCAGTTGGGCCGGGGTCAGCAATCAGCCCCAGCATTTT. Protein product: CASSSWAGVSNQPQHF.